Sequencing of this TCR beta chain was carried out in a study of blood T cell repertoires in COVID-19. Study-level information: Acute-phase and convalescent COVID-19 samples originated in the United States, Italy and Spain. Nucleic acid was either cDNA or gDNA, and it came from T cells, B-cell-depleted T cells, or PBMCs.

This clone has more than one count but fewer than ten. The CDR3 sequence is 16 residues long. Germline V gene data show CDR1 as SGHTS and CDR2 as YDEGEE. Trimming took off 7 bases at V and 2 bases at J, with 18 bases between the two ends. Study processing details: Amplification from reference gene primers served as the basis for estimated nucleated cell counts. Some clones are missing from TCRdb's copy, which holds only in-frame ones; the method was immunoSEQ multiplex PCR. That table supplies the V and J calls and clone size; D and trimming were determined from the DNA. The sample has some 49,000 clones, about four fifths seen once.

This receptor was identified in a woman aged 55 to 70 with acute or convalescent COVID-19. This chain uses TRBV5-8 with TRBJ2-2; tentative D call: TRBD2 (5 bases). Sequencing was performed on peripheral blood. CDR3 sequence reads: CASSRGQFLNTGELFF. The CDR3 nucleotides read TGTGCCAGCTCAAGAGGGCAGTTCCTAAACACCGGGGAGCTGTTTTTT.